This TCR beta chain was sequenced in a study of cytomegalovirus exposure and HLA in healthy donors. Study-wide context: Genotyping of under 500 donors showed that 80% to 85% belonged to the Caucasian-associated ancestry cluster.

Points from the study as a whole: Analyzed later, most CMV-associated TCR beta chains appeared HLA-restricted. One later analysis reportedly identified an Asian-associated ancestry cluster that showed fewer N-insertions than the approximately 700-donor mean. Later analysis found that TCR beta chains associated with HLA were more clonally expanded than other, equally common chains.

Germline V lookup: CDR1 LGHNT, CDR2 FRNRAP. The CDR3 covers 11 residues. The primer mix had 60 Vbeta and 13 Jbeta primers. Sequencing was performed with immunoSEQ multiplex PCR; in TCRdb, only in-frame clones are kept and a portion is missing. This sample yields 80,000 or so clones, of which 77% are seen a single time; around 3.1% belongs to the top ten. To note about this clone: Its antigen remains unknown. Compared with germline, one end of the junction differs, possibly owing to a read error.

This receptor was taken from a man aged 50 to 59 in good health and CMV-seropositive. The sample taken for sequencing was PBMCs. The rearrangement links TRBV12-5 to TRBJ1-1, with D possibly matching TRBD1 (6 bases). The CDR3 DNA reads TGTGCTAGTGGCCAGACAGGACGGGTCCTCTTT. This translates into CASGQTGRVLF.